The entry that follows covers one T cell receptor beta chain sequence. The data belong to a study of control samples from healthy donors and cancer patients. This CDR3 contains 16 residues. The germline V gene encodes CDR1 SGHVS and CDR2 FNYEAQ. The V segment lost 5 bases and the J segment 0 bases; nucleotides outside the gene matches: 10. TCRdb's copy holds only in-frame clones and misses some; the assay was immunoSEQ multiplex PCR. The sample has about 160,000 clones, roughly 90% seen once; the top ten hold about 12%. J is TRBJ2-7 and V is TRBV7-6; 7 bases are a match to TRBD2. The source material was blood. The sequence was obtained from a man aged 25 to 45 in good health. Here the CDR3 DNA reads TGTGCCAGCAGCCCAAGTAGGGGAGGGAGCTCCTACGAGCAGTACTTC. Amino acid sequence: CASSPSRGGSSYEQYF. Together with reference TRBV7-6 and TRBJ2-7, the CDR3 gives the full variable domain: GAGVSQSPRYKVTKRGQDVALRCDPISGHVSLYWYRQALGQGPEFLTYFNYEAQQDKSGLPNDRFSAERPEGSISTLTIQRTEQRDSAMYRCASSPSRGGSSYEQYFGPGTRLTVT.